The 8 T cell receptor beta chains below come from one sample, sequenced in a study of blood T cell repertoires in COVID-19. The protocol was immunoSEQ multiplex PCR, while the TCRdb copy is restricted to in-frame clones and leaves out a portion. The table includes roughly 160,000 clones, around three quarters detected once. Sample: PBMCs or T cells enriched from blood (not recorded which). The receptors here all came from a woman aged 70-85 years in a cohort exposed to, infected with or recovered from COVID-19 (not recorded which).

J is TRBJ2-3 and V is TRBV28, with D possibly matching TRBD2 (7 bases). V lost 7 bases, J lost 4 bases, and 21 bases lay in between. The CDR3 has 16 amino acids. Germline V lookup: CDR1 MDHEN, CDR2 SYDVKM. CDR3 nucleotide sequence: TGTGCCAGCATCCCTCCCGGGGGGCTAGCTGCAGATACGCAGTATTTT. This encodes CASIPPGGLAADTQYF.

The CDR3 reads CASTPRAFYGYTF. CDR3 DNA sequence: TGTGCCAGCACCCCCCGAGCTTTCTATGGCTACACCTTC. The chain carries TRBV28 and TRBJ1-2; D unresolved. The CDR3 is 13 amino acids. The germline V and J ends were trimmed by 7 bases and 4 bases, with 13 bases remaining between them. CDR1 MDHEN and CDR2 SYDVKM come from the germline V gene.

The rearrangement uses TRBV11-2 and TRBJ1-2, with TRBD1 matching 8 bases. This CDR3 contains 15 residues. The junction had 8 bases not matched to a gene; V was cut back by 3 bases and J by 5 bases. Germline-derived CDR1 and CDR2 are SGHAT and FQNNGV. In DNA, the CDR3 is TGTGCCAGCAGCTTCGTCAGGGGGCCTGGGTATGGCTACACCTTC. Its translation: CASSFVRGPGYGYTF.

The V and J genes are TRBV7-9 and TRBJ1-4; the match to TRBD1 covers 8 bases. The CDR3 consists of 15 residues. Germline-derived CDR1 and CDR2 are SEHNR and FQNEAQ (reference sequence). The trim removed 3 bases at V and 7 bases at J, leaving 7 bases unmatched. The chain's CDR3 is CASSFTGGSGEKLFF. The CDR3 coding sequence is TGTGCCAGCAGCTTTACAGGGGGATCGGGTGAAAAACTGTTTTTT.

This chain connects TRBV28 to TRBJ2-2; TRBD2 aligns across 9 bases. Trimming took 6 bases from V and 0 from J; bases not matched to a gene: 5. The CDR3 is 16 residues long. CDR1 and CDR2 (germline): MDHEN, SYDVKM. The CDR3 here is CASRPSGTPNTGELFF. For the CDR3, the DNA is TGTGCCAGCAGACCTAGCGGGACCCCGAACACCGGGGAGCTGTTTTTT.

This clone has only one observation. The chain employs TRBV2 and TRBJ2-7, with D perhaps matching TRBD1 (5 bases). CDR3 length equals 12 residues. From germline, CDR1 is SNHLY and CDR2 FYNNEI. V lost 6 bases, J lost 3 bases, and 9 bases lay in between. The CDR3 bases are TGTGCCAGCAGGGCTGACAGCTACGAGCAGTACTTC. It codes for CASRADSYEQYF.

The chain recombines TRBV28 with TRBJ2-3, with D uncertain. This CDR3 comprises 11 residues. V was shortened by 6 bases and J by 6 bases, with 7 bases between the two germline ends. From germline, CDR1 is MDHEN and CDR2 SYDVKM. The CDR3 sequence: CASRSWDTQYF. The CDR3 DNA reads as TGTGCCAGCAGGAGCTGGGATACGCAGTATTTT.

The chain joins TRBV7-2 to TRBJ1-2; weak D call: TRBD1 (6 bases). The CDR3 is made up of 15 amino acids. In germline, CDR1 is SGHTA, CDR2 FQGNSA. Trimming shortened V by 1 base and J by 2 bases, and 11 bases separated the two germline ends. The CDR3 nucleotides are TGTGCCAGCAGCTTAGATAACAGGGAGAACTATGGCTACACCTTC. The encoded protein is CASSLDNRENYGYTF.